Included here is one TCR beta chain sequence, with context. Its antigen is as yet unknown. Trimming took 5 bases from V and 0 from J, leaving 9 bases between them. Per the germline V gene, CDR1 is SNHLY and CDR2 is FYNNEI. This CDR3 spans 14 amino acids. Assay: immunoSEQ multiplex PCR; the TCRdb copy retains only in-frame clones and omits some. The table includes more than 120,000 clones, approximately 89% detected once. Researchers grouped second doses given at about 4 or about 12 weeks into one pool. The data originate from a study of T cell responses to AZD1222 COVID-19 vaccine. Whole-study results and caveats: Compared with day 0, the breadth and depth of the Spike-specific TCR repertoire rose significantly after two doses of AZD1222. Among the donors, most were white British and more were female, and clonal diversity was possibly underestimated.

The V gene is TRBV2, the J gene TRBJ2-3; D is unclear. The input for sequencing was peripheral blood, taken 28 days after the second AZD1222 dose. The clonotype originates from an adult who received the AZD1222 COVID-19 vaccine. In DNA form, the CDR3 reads TGTGCCAGCAGTCCAGTAGCTAGCACAGATACGCAGTATTTT. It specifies CASSPVASTDTQYF.